This TCR beta chain was profiled in a study of blood T cell repertoires in COVID-19. Overall study: COVID-19 samples collected from the United States, Italy and Spain covered acute and convalescent phases.

Clones were sequenced by immunoSEQ multiplex PCR, and TCRdb holds only the in-frame ones, with some missing. The sample records around 210,000 clones, more than 80% being singletons. CDR1 is MNHEY, CDR2 SVGAGI, per germline. The ends lost 2 bases at V and 8 bases at J; junction bases unmatched: 4. The CDR3 is made up of 14 amino acids. What was sequenced was peripheral blood. J is TRBJ1-2 and V is TRBV6-5; 11 bases are a match to TRBD1. This clonotype was sampled from a woman over 75 with COVID-19, enrolled during active disease. This chain's CDR3 is CASSYPGQGGGYTF. The CDR3 coding sequence is TGTGCCAGCAGTTACCCGGGACAGGGGGGAGGCTACACCTTC.